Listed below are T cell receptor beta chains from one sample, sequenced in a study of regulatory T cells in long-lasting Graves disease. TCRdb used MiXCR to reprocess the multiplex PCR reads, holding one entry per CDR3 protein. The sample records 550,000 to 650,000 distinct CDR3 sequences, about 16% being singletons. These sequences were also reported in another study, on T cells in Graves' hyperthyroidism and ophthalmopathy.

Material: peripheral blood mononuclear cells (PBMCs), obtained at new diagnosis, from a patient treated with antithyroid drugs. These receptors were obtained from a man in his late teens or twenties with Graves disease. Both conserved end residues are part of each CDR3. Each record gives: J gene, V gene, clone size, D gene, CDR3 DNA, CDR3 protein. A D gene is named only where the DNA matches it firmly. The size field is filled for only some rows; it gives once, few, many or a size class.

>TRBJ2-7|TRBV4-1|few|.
TGTGCCAGCAGCCAAGACGTCTGGGGGGAGTCATACGAGCAGTACTTC
CASSQDVWGESYEQYF
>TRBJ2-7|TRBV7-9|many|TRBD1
TGTGCCAGCAGCTCCAGGGGGCTCTACGAGCAGTACTTC
CASSSRGLYEQYF
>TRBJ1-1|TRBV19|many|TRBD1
TGTGCCAGTCACGGACAGGGATACACTGAAGCTTTCTTT
CASHGQGYTEAFF
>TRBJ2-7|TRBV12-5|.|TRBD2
TGTGCTAGTGGTTTGGTAGTAGTCGGCGGGAGCCCCTACGAGCAGTACTTC
CASGLVVVGGSPYEQYF
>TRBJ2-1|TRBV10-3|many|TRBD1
TGTGCCATCTACGATGACAGGGGCTACAATGAGCAGTTCTTC
CAIYDDRGYNEQFF
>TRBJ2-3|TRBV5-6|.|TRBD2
TGTGCCAGCAGCTTGGTATTAGCGGGAGGCTCAGATACGCAGTATTTT
CASSLVLAGGSDTQYF
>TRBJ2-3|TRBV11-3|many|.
TGTGCCAGCAGCTTCCAGAGACGGAGGGGGAACACAGATACGCAGTATTTT
CASSFQRRRGNTDTQYF
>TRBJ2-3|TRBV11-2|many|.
TGTGCCAGCAGGTGGGGGGTCGGTGCAGATACGCAGTATTTT
CASRWGVGADTQYF
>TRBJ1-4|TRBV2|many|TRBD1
TGTGCCAGCAATCGGCGGGACAGGGGGCAAGAAAAACTGTTTTTT
CASNRRDRGQEKLFF
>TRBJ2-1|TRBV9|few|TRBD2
TGTGCCAGCAGCGTAGCGGCTAGCGGGGCGAATGAGCAGTTCTTC
CASSVAASGANEQFF
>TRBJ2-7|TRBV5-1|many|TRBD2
TGCGCCAGCAGCTTAAGGACTAGTCAAGGGTACGAGCAGTACTTC
CASSLRTSQGYEQYF
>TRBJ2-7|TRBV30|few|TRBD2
TGCTCCGGGGAGGGCCCATACGAGCAGTACTTC
CSGEGPYEQYF
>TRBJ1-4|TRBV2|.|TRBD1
TGTGCCAGCAGTCGGGACAGGGGTACTAATGAAAAACTGTTTTTT
CASSRDRGTNEKLFF
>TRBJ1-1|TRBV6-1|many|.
TGTGCCAGCAGGTCCGTGAACACTGAAGCTTTCTTT
CASRSVNTEAFF
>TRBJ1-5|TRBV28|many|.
TGTGCCAGCAGCACAGATTATACCCCCGACAGTCAGCCCCAGCATTTT
CASSTDYTPDSQPQHF
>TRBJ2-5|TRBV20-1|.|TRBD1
TGCAGTGCTGGGGACAGGGTTGAGACCCAGTACTTC
CSAGDRVETQYF
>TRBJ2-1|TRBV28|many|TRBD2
TGTGCCAGCAGCTCCAGCCTACTAGCGGGAGTCTACAATGAGCAGTTCTTC
CASSSSLLAGVYNEQFF
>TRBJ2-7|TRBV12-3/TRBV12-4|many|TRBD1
TGTGCCAGCAGTTTCCGGGACAGGGGGAATGGCGAGCAGTACTTC
CASSFRDRGNGEQYF
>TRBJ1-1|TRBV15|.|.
TGTGCCACCAGCAAGTCCGTAAGCTGGGAGATGAACACTGAAGCTTTCTTT
CATSKSVSWEMNTEAFF
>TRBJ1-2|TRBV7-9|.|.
TGTGCCGGGGGGAGGGTCGACTATGGCTACACCTTC
CAGGRVDYGYTF
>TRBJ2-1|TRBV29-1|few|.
TGCAGCGTTGAAGAGGGCAGTAATTACAATGAGCAGTTCTTC
CSVEEGSNYNEQFF
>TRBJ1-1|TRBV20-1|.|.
TGCAGTGCTAGAATGGGCAGCTTGAACACTGAAGCTTTCTTT
CSARMGSLNTEAFF
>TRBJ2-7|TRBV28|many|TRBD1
TGTGCCAGCAGGGAGGCTAGGGACAGCCACGAGCAGTACTTC
CASREARDSHEQYF
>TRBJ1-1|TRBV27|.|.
TGTGCCAGCCGACGTGGGGGGATCCGGAACACTGAAGCTTTCTTT
CASRRGGIRNTEAFF
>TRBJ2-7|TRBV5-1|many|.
TGCGCCAGCAGCTTGGTGTTGGGGGGCAACGAGCAGTACTTC
CASSLVLGGNEQYF
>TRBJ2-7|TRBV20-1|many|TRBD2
TGCAGTGCTACCCGGGGTAGCGGGAACTCCTACGAGCAGTACTTC
CSATRGSGNSYEQYF
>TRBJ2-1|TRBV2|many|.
TGTGCCAGCAATGCCGACAGATACAATGAGCAGTTCTTC
CASNADRYNEQFF
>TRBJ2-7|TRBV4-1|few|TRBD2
TGCGCCAGCAGCCACGGACTAGCGGGAGTTTACGAGCAGTACTTC
CASSHGLAGVYEQYF
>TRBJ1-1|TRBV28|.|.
TGTGCCAGCAGTTTATATCCTCAAGCTTTCTTT
CASSLYPQAFF
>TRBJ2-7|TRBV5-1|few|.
TGCGCCAGCAGCTCGTCGACAGGAGACTCCGAGCAGTACTTC
CASSSSTGDSEQYF
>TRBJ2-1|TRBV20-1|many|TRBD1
TGCAGTGCTAATTCTAGGGGGCTCAATGAGCAGTTCTTC
CSANSRGLNEQFF
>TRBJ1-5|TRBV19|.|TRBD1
TGTGCCAGCCGGTGGACAGGGGGTAGTCAGCCCCAGCATTTT
CASRWTGGSQPQHF
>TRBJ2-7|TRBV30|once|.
TGTGCCTGGAGTGCGGGAGTTTCCCCCTACGAGCAGTACTTC
CAWSAGVSPYEQYF
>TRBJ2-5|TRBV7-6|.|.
TGTGCCAGCAGCTTAACGAAGACCCAGTACTTC
CASSLTKTQYF
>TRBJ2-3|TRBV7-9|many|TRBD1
TGTGCCAGCAGCTTAGACCGGGACAGGTTCACAGATACGCAGTATTTT
CASSLDRDRFTDTQYF
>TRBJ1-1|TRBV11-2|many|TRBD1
TGTGCCAGCAGCTTATTGGGGATAGGGACAGGGGGGCAGAGCACTGAAGCTTTCTTT
CASSLLGIGTGGQSTEAFF
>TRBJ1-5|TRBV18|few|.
TGTGCCAGCTCACCATGGGACCGGTATCAGCCCCAGCATTTT
CASSPWDRYQPQHF
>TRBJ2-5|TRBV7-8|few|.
TGTGCCAGCAGCTCCACGGGAGGAGGGGGGACCCAGTACTTC
CASSSTGGGGTQYF
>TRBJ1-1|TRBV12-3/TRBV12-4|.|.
TGTGCCAGCAGCTCCAGGGTTAGAGCTTTCTTT
CASSSRVRAFF
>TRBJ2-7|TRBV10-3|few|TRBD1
TGTGCCATCAGTGAGTCGGGACAGGGGGTCCACGAGCAGTACTTC
CAISESGQGVHEQYF
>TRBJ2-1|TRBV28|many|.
TGTGCCAGCAGCATAGGACAGCACAATGAGCAGTTCTTC
CASSIGQHNEQFF
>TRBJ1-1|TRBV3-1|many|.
TGTGCCAGCAGCCAAGATCCAGGGGTATGGGATACTGAAGCTTTCTTT
CASSQDPGVWDTEAFF
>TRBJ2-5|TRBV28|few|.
TGTGCCAGCAGTTTCGGACGTTCGGAGACCCAGTACTTC
CASSFGRSETQYF
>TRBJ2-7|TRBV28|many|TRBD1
TGTGCCAGCAGTTCCTATCGGGACAGGGATCGAAGAGAGCAGTACTTC
CASSSYRDRDRREQYF
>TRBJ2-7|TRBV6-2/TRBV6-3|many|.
TGTGCCAGCAGTGAGGGCGGGGCATCCTACGAGCAGTACTTC
CASSEGGASYEQYF
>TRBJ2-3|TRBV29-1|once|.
TGCAGCGTTGAATGGCTGACAGATACGCAGTATTTT
CSVEWLTDTQYF
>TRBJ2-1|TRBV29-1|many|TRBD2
TGCAGCGTTTCTAAGGAACTAGCGCCCAATGAGCAGTTCTTC
CSVSKELAPNEQFF